The TCR beta chain under discussion was sequenced for a study of cytomegalovirus exposure and HLA in healthy donors (dated by TCRdb to between 2016 and 2019). A note on the overall study: An earlier analysis of several hundred of the donors reported roughly 270 Gb of sequence data and roughly 110 million unique TCR beta sequences from about 200 million T cells. The study aimed to test whether cataloging public T cell receptors could reveal signatures of past pathogen exposure. A later genetic analysis took genome-wide SNP genotypes for about 60% of the roughly 670 donors and used that subset as a discovery cohort. Of the 398 genotyped donors, 81% were placed in the genetic ancestry cluster associated with self-reported Caucasian donors. Because of strong linkage in the cohort, a few DR-DQ haplotypes were treated as single units for association and clustering. An early release that covered 640 HLA-typed donors contained approximately 300 gigabases of sequencing data and tens of millions of unique TCR sequences. A later analysis re-analyzed previously published TCR beta repertoires from roughly 630 donors and added high-resolution HLA genotyping to study TCR occurrence patterns. In the later analysis, no new phenotypic data were used to find candidate immune exposures; instead, reliance was placed on TCR beta sequences and their occurrence across donors. All discovery cohort repertoires had been generated using a single sequencing platform. In addition to the first cohort of 666 subjects, a separate validation cohort of 120 different subjects was used. Typing coverage varied by locus: roughly 629-640 donors for A, B, C, DRB1 and DQB1; roughly 560 for DQA1; more than 600 for DPA1; 450 to 480 for DPB1. Donor age, sex, ethnicity and CMV serostatus were compiled together with the repertoire data. HLA typing covered class I and class II loci at four-digit resolution. To predict cytomegalovirus infection status, the study combined high-throughput TCR immunosequencing, statistical association of individual TCRs with disease status, and machine learning. Across roughly 420 genotyped donors of the cohort, an average of about 250,000 unique TCR beta nucleotide sequences per donor were sequenced, and approximately 17% of those sequences were non-productive. Using immunosequencing, the study profiled T cell repertoires from about 620 subjects and related those repertoires to cytomegalovirus serostatus. An earlier analysis of some 500 of the donors used high-throughput TCR beta sequencing to judge whether each TCR beta V gene segment behaved as functional or pseudogenic. Study-wide findings and limitations: Strong co-occurrence of HLA alleles, especially DR and DQ, made assigning TCR associations to individual alleles difficult. The cohort was sequenced for TCR beta chains only, and without alpha or paired-chain data the features that could be detected were limited. Seventeen rarely observed V segments, including chromosome 9 orphons, were excluded from the earlier analysis of approximately 500 of the donors because counts were too low. A later analysis reported that several top co-occurrence clusters appeared linked to parvovirus B19, influenza, CMV and Epstein-Barr virus. The authors suggested that the approach could potentially be generalized to other disease states and immunological phenotypes. The sequencing pipeline was judged likely to have produced a cluster of highly shared sequence variants as a technical artifact. Compared with the 666-donor mean, donors in an Asian-associated ancestry cluster had fewer N-insertions in productive TCRs, according to a later genetic analysis. A later analysis associated 16,951 TCR beta sequences with specific HLA alleles at a false discovery rate of 0.05. In a later analysis, the rate of TCR association differed among HLA loci, with DRB1 alleles having the most associated TCRs and HLA-C alleles having the fewest. CMV serostatus was the only immune exposure information available for the cohort. Compared with equally common non-associated chains, HLA-associated TCR beta chains in a later analysis were more clonally expanded and had lower generation probabilities. A further reported finding was that TCR beta sequences accurately predicted the HLA-A and HLA-B alleles for most subjects in the first cohort. In vitro tests confirmed that a few of the cytomegalovirus-associated TCR beta chains recognize cytomegalovirus antigens. Some IMGT-functional V segments, including TRBV6-2 and TRBV6-3, could not be told apart with the 87-base-pair reads, so those segments were excluded. Across donors, most TCR sequences were observed very rarely, whereas some public TCRs were present in many individuals. Linkage disequilibrium might explain the correlated functional status among segregating V segments, but an unknown experimental factor could not be excluded. A total of some 180 TCR beta chains were listed by the study as associated with cytomegalovirus. In a later analysis, most CMV-associated TCR beta chains were found to appear HLA-restricted, with HLA associations seemingly driven largely by CMV exposure. In an earlier analysis of around 600 of the donors, most TCR beta V segments were observed in productive rearrangements about 90% or about 30% of the time, broadly matching IMGT annotations. The classifier was reported to diagnose cytomegalovirus status with high specificity and sensitivity in both the original and validation cohorts. Roughly uniform sequencing depth across donors was assumed in presence/absence analyses, although this assumption may not hold. A later genetic analysis associated a missense DCLRE1C variant with V-gene and J-gene trimming of TCR beta chains, and an independent cohort replicated the association. Because some donors lacked HLA typing at each locus, the association tests relied only on the typed subset.

For this clone: It lacks a known antigen. Per-nucleotide qualities are absent, and no much larger clonotype sits a single base away.

Inclusive of the bounding cysteine and phenylalanine, the CDR3 is 15 residues long. Only the CDR3 portion is preserved as DNA: 45 bases, with reading frame beginning at the first base. Reading the germline V gene gives CDR1 MNHEY and CDR2 SVGAGI. The junction shows trimming of 2 bases on V and 2 bases on J, and the gene matches do not reach 3 bases of it. In total, around 600 healthy bone marrow donors made up the cohort. Cohort members were all nominally healthy when sampled, although unrecorded immune exposures were likely present. The donor was CMV seropositive and belonged to the group of 250 to 300 seropositive cohort members. A peripheral blood sample was provided by each donor, and peripheral blood mononuclear cells were used for TCR beta sequencing. The Qiagen DNeasy Blood Extraction Kit was used to extract genomic DNA from the blood cell samples. The library was generated by the immunoSEQ multiplex PCR assay. A mixture of 60 forward primers for TCR Vbeta segments and 13 reverse primers for TCR Jbeta segments was used in the multiplex PCR. The CDR3 region of rearranged TCR beta genes was amplified from genomic DNA with a multiplex PCR assay. Amplified TCR beta libraries were sequenced as 87-base-pair reads on the Illumina HiSeq System. The authors' analysis ran thus. A later analysis counted 75 million to 100 million unique TCR beta chains across the 670 or so repertoires, and around 9.9 million of these chains were shared by at least two donors. To remove PCR and sequencing errors, raw reads were error-corrected and collapsed into unique sequences using a nearest-neighbor algorithm that merged closely related sequences. To assign V, D and J gene segments, CDR3 sequences were aligned to IMGT reference sequences. For a sequence to be retained, a match of at least six nucleotides was required to both a V gene segment and a J gene segment. Rearrangements were called productive when the CDR3 lacked stop codons and stayed in frame with V and J; all others were non-productive. Following IMGT convention, CDR3 was defined as the stretch from the second conserved V-encoded cysteine to the conserved J-encoded phenylalanine. The earlier analysis of 587 of the donors excluded any sequence lacking an unambiguous match to a single V gene segment. An earlier analysis of just under 600 of the donors called V segments functional above 56.7% productive rearrangements and segregating when the between-donor standard deviation exceeded 5%. A statistical classification framework was built for diagnosing cytomegalovirus status from the catalog of TCR beta chain sequences. In a later analysis, V and J genes were assigned by comparing TCR nucleotide sequences against IMGT/GENE-DB human TR gene sequences. In a later analysis, CDR3 sequences and most-parsimonious VDJ recombination scenarios were assigned using the TCRdist pipeline. A later analysis defined each TCR beta chain by its CDR3 amino acid sequence plus V-gene family, and excluded reads lacking a unique V-gene family. In a later analysis, 450 to 600 highly shared, low-generation-probability nucleotide sequences were removed to address suspected cross-contamination and a sequencing artifact. In a later analysis, a clonal expansion index was calculated for each public chain from normalized within-repertoire ranks of inferred template counts. A later analysis computed generation probabilities with a VDJ recombination model fitted to out-of-frame rearrangements, and checked the results against IGoR. In a later analysis, TCR-TCR, TCR-HLA and TCR-CMV co-occurrence was scored with hypergeometric tests, and a repertoire-size bias correction was applied to TCR pairs. To estimate false discovery rates, a later analysis permuted the HLA or CMV assignments 20 times. In a later analysis, co-occurring TCRs were grouped using DBSCAN, and TCRdist sequence similarity was added for clustering within HLA-allele-positive subsets. Repertoires with fewer than 30,000 or more than 120,000 public chains were left out of co-occurrence clustering, as were about 5 repertoires with anomalous nucleotide sharing. Drawn from immuneACCESS, this table holds only the in-frame rearrangements with V and J called that TCRdb kept. Clones are partly lost; checked studies trace under half to an unresolved V gene and leave the rest unexplained. V and J calls and clone size are as listed in that table; D and trimming were resolved from the DNA. The sample yields about 190,000 clones; about 69% were counted once. The ten largest make up about 4.8% of the sample.

The sequence links TRBV6-5 to TRBJ2-7; TRBD2 fits 10 bases in the junction. The specimen was PBMCs. The clonotype originates from a man between 25 and 39 years old in good health and CMV-seropositive. The CDR3 region has the sequence CASSYRLAGAYEQYF. The DNA sequence follows: TGTGCCAGCAGTTACCGGCTAGCGGGGGCCTACGAGCAGTACTTC.